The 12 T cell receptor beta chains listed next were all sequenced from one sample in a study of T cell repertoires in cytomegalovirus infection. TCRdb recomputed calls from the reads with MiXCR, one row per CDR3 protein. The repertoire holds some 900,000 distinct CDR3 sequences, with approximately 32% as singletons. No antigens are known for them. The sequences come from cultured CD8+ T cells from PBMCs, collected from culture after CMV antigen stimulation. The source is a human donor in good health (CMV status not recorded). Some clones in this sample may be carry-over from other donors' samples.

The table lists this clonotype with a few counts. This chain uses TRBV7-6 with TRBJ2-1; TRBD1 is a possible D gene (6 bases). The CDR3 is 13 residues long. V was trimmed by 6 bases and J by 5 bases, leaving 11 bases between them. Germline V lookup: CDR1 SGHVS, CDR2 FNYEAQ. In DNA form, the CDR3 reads TGTGCCAGCAGACTGACAGGAGACAATGAGCAGTTCTTC. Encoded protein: CASRLTGDNEQFF. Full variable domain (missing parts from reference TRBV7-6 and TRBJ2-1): GAGVSQSPRYKVTKRGQDVALRCDPISGHVSLYWYRQALGQGPEFLTYFNYEAQQDKSGLPNDRFSAERPEGSISTLTIQRTEQRDSAMYRCASRLTGDNEQFFGPGTRLTVL.

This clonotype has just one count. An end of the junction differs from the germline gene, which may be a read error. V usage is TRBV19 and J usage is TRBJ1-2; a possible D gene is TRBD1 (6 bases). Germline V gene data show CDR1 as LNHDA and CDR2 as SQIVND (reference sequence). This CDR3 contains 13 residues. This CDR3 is CVSKGGHNYGYTF. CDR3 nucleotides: TGTGTCAGTAAAGGGGGACACAACTATGGCTACACCTTC.

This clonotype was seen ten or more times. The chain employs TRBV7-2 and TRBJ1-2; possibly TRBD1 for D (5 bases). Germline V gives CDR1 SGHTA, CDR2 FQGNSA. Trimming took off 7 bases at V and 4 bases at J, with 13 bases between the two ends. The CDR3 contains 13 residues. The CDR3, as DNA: TGTGCCAGCATACAGGAGCCGACCTATGGCTACACCTTC. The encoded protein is CASIQEPTYGYTF.

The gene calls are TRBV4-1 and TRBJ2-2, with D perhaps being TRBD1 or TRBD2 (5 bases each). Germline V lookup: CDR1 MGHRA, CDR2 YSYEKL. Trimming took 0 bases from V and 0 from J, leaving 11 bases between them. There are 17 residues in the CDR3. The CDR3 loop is CASSQDMGTANTGELFF. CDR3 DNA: TGCGCCAGCAGCCAAGATATGGGGACGGCGAACACCGGGGAGCTGTTTTTT.

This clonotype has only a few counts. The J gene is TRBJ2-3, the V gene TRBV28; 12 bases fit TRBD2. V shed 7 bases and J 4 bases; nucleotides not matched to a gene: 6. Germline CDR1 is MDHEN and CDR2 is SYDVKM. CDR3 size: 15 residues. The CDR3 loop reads CASTLTSGGSDTQYF. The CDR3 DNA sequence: TGTGCCAGCACCCTAACTAGCGGGGGGTCAGATACGCAGTATTTT.

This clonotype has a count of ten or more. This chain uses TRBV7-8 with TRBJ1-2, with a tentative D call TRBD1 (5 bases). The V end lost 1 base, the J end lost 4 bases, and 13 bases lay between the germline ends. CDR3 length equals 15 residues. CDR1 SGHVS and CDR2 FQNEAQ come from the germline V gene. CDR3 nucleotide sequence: TGTGCCAGCAGCTTAGGAACAGGACGAACCTATGGCTACACCTTC. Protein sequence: CASSLGTGRTYGYTF.

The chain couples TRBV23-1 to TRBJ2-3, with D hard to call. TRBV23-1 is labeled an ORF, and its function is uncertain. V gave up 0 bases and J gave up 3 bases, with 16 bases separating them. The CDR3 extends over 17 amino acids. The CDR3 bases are TGCGCCAGCAGTCAATCCGCCAGGTTGTGGGGTACAGATACGCAGTATTTT. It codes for CASSQSARLWGTDTQYF.

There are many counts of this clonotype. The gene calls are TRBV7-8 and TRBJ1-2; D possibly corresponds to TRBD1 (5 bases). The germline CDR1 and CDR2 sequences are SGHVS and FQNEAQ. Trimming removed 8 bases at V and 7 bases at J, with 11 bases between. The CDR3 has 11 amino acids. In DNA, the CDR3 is TGTGCCAGCGGAGTGGGGGTTGGCTACACCTTC. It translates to CASGVGVGYTF. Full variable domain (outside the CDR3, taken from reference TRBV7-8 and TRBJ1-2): GAGVSQSPRYKVAKRGQDVALRCDPISGHVSLFWYQQALGQGPEFLTYFQNEAQLDKSGLPSDRFFAERPEGSVSTLKIQRTQQEDSAVYLCASGVGVGYTFGSGTRLTVV.

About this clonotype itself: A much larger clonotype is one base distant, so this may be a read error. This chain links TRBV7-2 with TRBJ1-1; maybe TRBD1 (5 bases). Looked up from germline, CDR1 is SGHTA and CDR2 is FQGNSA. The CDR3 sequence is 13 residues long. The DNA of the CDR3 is TGTGCCAGCAGCTTAGCAAGGGGAAGAGAAGCTCTCTTT. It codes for CASSLARGREALF.

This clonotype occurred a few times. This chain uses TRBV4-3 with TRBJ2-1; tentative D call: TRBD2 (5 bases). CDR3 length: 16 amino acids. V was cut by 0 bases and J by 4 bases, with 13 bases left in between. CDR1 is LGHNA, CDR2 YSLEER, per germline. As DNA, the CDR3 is TGCGCCAGCAGCCAAGATTGGAGCGGTGGTTACAATGAGCAGTTCTTC. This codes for CASSQDWSGGYNEQFF.

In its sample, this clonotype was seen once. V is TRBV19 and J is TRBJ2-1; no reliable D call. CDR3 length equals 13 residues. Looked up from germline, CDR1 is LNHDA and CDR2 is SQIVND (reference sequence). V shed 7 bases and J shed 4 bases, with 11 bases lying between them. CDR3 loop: CASNDDPYNEQFF. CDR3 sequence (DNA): TGTGCCAGTAATGACGACCCGTACAATGAGCAGTTCTTC.

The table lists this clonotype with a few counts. The CDR3 region is CASSLRGARAYNEQFF. The CDR3 DNA follows: TGTGCCAGCAGTCTGCGGGGGGCGAGGGCCTACAATGAGCAGTTCTTC. The V and J genes are TRBV28 and TRBJ2-1, with 8 bases fitting TRBD2. Losses at the gene ends were 5 bases for V and 2 bases for J; bases not matched to a gene: 8. The length of the CDR3 is 16 residues. Germline V CDR1 and CDR2: MDHEN, SYDVKM.